Here is one T cell receptor (beta chain) with its context. These data come from a study of blood T cell repertoires in COVID-19. Measured with immunoSEQ multiplex PCR; TCRdb has only the in-frame clones, and not every one. Here the sample spans hundreds of thousands of clones, roughly 80% being singletons. The clonotype comes from a man aged 40-49 years who had been exposed to COVID-19. What was sequenced was PBMCs or T cells enriched from blood (not recorded which).

CDR3 sequence (DNA): TGTGCCAGTAGTATAGCAGGCGCAGATACGCAGTATTTT. The encoded protein is CASSIAGADTQYF. The genes are TRBV19 and TRBJ2-3; D is unclear. This CDR3 comprises 13 residues. Germline loops: CDR1 LNHDA, CDR2 SQIVND (reference sequence). V lost 1 base, J lost 4 bases, and 6 bases lay in between.